Detailed here is one T cell receptor beta chain. Germline-derived CDR1 and CDR2 are LGHNA and YNFKEQ. The CDR3 is 15 amino acids. Trimming cost V 1 base and J 0 bases, with 10 bases left between them. The assay was immunoSEQ multiplex PCR, and TCRdb's table has in-frame clones only and misses some. The table has 70,000 or so clones, 80% to 90% seen once. This record comes from a study of OX40 agonist ivuxolimab in advanced cancers. Turning to the study itself: Age averaged roughly 60 years (range 23 to 79), and around 87% were male.

The rearrangement joins TRBV4-2 to TRBJ2-7, with unresolved D. The source of this sequence is an adult with an advanced solid tumor such as melanoma, head and neck, liver or kidney cancer. Specimen: CD4+ or CD8+ T cells sorted from blood, collected in a trial of the OX40 agonist ivuxolimab. The CDR3 is CASSQGWTSSYEQYF. The CDR3 nucleotides read TGTGCCAGCAGCCAAGGCTGGACCTCCTCCTACGAGCAGTACTTC.